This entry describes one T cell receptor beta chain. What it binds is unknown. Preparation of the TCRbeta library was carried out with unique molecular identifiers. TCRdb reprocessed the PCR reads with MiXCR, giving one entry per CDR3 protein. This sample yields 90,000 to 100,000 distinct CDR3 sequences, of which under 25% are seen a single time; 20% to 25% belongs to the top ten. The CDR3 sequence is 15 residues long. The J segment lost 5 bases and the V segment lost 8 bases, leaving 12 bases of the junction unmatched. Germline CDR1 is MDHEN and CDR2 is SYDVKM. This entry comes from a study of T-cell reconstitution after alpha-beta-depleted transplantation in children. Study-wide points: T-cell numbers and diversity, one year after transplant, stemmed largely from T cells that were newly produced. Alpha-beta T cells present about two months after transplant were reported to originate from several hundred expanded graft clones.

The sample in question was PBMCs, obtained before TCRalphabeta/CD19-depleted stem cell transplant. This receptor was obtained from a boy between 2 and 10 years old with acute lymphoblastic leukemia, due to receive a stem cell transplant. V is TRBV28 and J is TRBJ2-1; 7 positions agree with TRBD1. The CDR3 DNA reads TGTGCCAGCCACACGGGACAGATACACAACAATGAGCAGTTCTTC. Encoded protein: CASHTGQIHNNEQFF.